A single T cell receptor beta chain is shown here with its context. The antigen remains unidentified. This record belongs to a study of shared clonotypes between healthy human individuals. Findings and caveats of the study: Donor clonotype sharing was expected to depend on sequencing depth.

This was a deep-level run. Profiled with immunoSEQ multiplex PCR; TCRdb holds only in-frame clones, not every one. The repertoire has about 1,800,000 clones, 85% to 95% of them found once; the top ten carry approximately 1.2%. Naivety among CD8 cells was defined by CD45RO negativity and positive CCR7 selection, thereby excluding terminally differentiated effector memory CD45RA+ cells. Trimming took 8 bases from V and 1 from J; bases not matched to a gene: 12. The CDR3 runs to 18 residues. From germline, CDR1 is MNHEY and CDR2 SMNVEV (reference sequence). The chain joins TRBV27 to TRBJ2-2; 11 nucleotides match TRBD1. The source is a man aged 18 to 30 in good health. What was sequenced was naive CD8+ T cells sorted from blood. CDR3 residues: CASGFPGQGGKNTGELFF. The CDR3 coding sequence is TGTGCCAGCGGCTTCCCGGGACAGGGGGGGAAGAACACCGGGGAGCTGTTTTTT.